Below, 3 T cell receptor beta chains from the same sample are listed, as sequenced in a study of shared T cell receptors in the human thymus. TCRdb's table, derived via immunoSEQ multiplex PCR, lists solely in-frame clones and lacks some. The sample includes 550,000 to 800,000 clones, 70% to 90% of them seen just once. In addition, the sample was reused for a study of human thymus T cells.

The sample taken for sequencing was thymocytes. The origin of the receptors is a girl under two years old with a congenital heart defect.

This clone was detected once. The chain links TRBV7-9 to TRBJ2-3; TRBD2 matches 10 bases. V shed 6 bases, J shed 2 bases, and the junction held 8 bases outside the gene matches. From germline, CDR1 is SEHNR and CDR2 FQNEAQ (reference sequence). This CDR3 comprises 16 residues. The CDR3 bases are TGTGCCAGCAGTCAAATAGCGGGGGGCTCCACAGATACGCAGTATTTT. Amino acid sequence: CASSQIAGGSTDTQYF.

The rearrangement links TRBV4-2 to TRBJ2-1; 8 nucleotides agree with TRBD2. V trimming: 3 bases; J trimming: 5 bases; junction bases outside the gene matches: 18. The CDR3 runs 19 residues. Germline CDR1 and CDR2: LGHNA and YNFKEQ. CDR3 sequence (DNA): TGTGCCAGCAGCCATCCACCGCCAACTAGCGGACTTACTGACAATGAGCAGTTCTTC. The encoded protein is CASSHPPPTSGLTDNEQFF.

This sequence joins TRBV7-2 and TRBJ2-5; the D gene is possibly TRBD1 (6 bases). The CDR3 sequence is 16 residues long. The V end lost 0 bases, the J end lost 5 bases, and 16 bases lay between the germline ends. The V gene's germline CDR1 is SGHTA and CDR2 FQGNSA. The CDR3 here is CASSLANRVGWETQYF. The CDR3 DNA reads as TGTGCCAGCAGCTTAGCAAACAGGGTGGGTTGGGAGACCCAGTACTTC.